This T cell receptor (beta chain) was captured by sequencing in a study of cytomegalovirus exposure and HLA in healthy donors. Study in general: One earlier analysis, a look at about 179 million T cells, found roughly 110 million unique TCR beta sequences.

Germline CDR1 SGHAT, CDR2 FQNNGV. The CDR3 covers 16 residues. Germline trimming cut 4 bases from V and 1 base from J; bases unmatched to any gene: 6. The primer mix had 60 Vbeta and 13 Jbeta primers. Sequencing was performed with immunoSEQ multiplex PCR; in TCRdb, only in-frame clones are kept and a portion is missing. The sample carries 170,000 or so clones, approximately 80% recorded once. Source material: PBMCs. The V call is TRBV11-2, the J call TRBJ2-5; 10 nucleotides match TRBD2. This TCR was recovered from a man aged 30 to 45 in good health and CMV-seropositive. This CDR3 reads CASSSGTSDFQETQYF. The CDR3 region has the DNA TGTGCCAGCAGCTCCGGGACTAGCGACTTCCAAGAGACCCAGTACTTC.